A selection of T cell receptor beta chains follows, all from one sample in a study of neurological immune-mediated disorders. TCRdb itself ran the 5' RACE reads through MiXCR, one entry per CDR3 protein. Here the sample spans roughly 43,000 distinct CDR3 sequences, roughly 2% being singletons. The sequenced material came from PBMCs. All receptors come from a woman in her thirties or forties with multiple sclerosis. The CDR3 runs from the conserved cysteine through the conserved F or W. Fields, in order: clone size, V gene, D gene, J gene, CDR3 protein, CDR3 DNA. D genes are given only for firm matches. The size of a clone is reported for some rows only, either as once, few or many, or as a class for expanded clones.

>many|TRBV5-1|NA|TRBJ1-1
CASSSSVDILDTEAFF
TGCGCCAGCAGCTCCTCTGTGGACATCCTAGACACTGAAGCTTTCTTT
>many|TRBV5-1|TRBD1|TRBJ1-2
CASSPRTGPVGYTF
TGCGCCAGCAGCCCTAGGACAGGTCCGGTTGGCTACACCTTC
>NA|TRBV20-1|NA|TRBJ1-1
CSSHPPGADEAFF
TGCAGTTCACACCCCCCAGGGGCAGATGAAGCTTTCTTT
>many|TRBV24-1|TRBD2|TRBJ2-3
CATSDRLADPTDTQYF
TGTGCCACCAGTGACCGACTAGCGGACCCCACAGATACGCAGTATTTT
>many|TRBV20-1|NA|TRBJ2-7
CSAVLETGEQYF
TGCAGTGCCGTTTTGGAGACGGGCGAGCAGTACTTC
>many|TRBV7-9|TRBD1|TRBJ1-5
CASSNGQGGGQPQHF
TGTGCCAGCAGCAACGGACAGGGCGGGGGTCAGCCCCAGCATTTT
>many|TRBV12-3/TRBV12-4|NA|TRBJ2-2
CASSFVGGFTGELFF
TGTGCCAGCAGTTTCGTGGGGGGCTTCACCGGGGAGCTGTTTTTT
>many|TRBV6-6|NA|TRBJ1-2
CASSYETQGNGYTF
TGTGCCAGCAGTTACGAGACCCAGGGGAATGGCTACACCTTC
>many|TRBV2|NA|TRBJ1-2
CASSAGRDYGYTF
TGTGCCAGCTCAGCGGGGAGGGACTATGGCTACACCTTC
>many|TRBV5-1|NA|TRBJ2-1
CASCRGYGGDEQFF
TGCGCCAGCTGCCGAGGTTACGGCGGTGATGAGCAGTTCTTC
>many|TRBV5-1|NA|TRBJ2-1
CASSLGGEGYNEQFF
TGCGCCAGCAGCTTAGGAGGAGAGGGGTACAATGAGCAGTTCTTC
>many|TRBV21-1|NA|TRBJ1-4
CASSHLARGPINEKLFF
TGTGCCAGCAGCCACCTCGCCAGGGGACCCATTAATGAAAAACTGTTTTTT
>many|TRBV5-1|TRBD1|TRBJ1-2
CASSGTGYGYTF
TGCGCCAGCAGCGGGACAGGGTATGGCTACACCTTC
>NA|TRBV6-5|NA|TRBJ1-1
CASSWGKNTEAFF
TGTGCCAGCAGCTGGGGGAAGAACACTGAAGCTTTCTTT
>many|TRBV27|NA|TRBJ2-1
CASSLRDGYNEQFF
TGTGCCAGCAGTCTACGGGACGGATACAATGAGCAGTTCTTC